Described below is a single TCR beta chain sequence and its context. Since the CDR3 does not end with the conserved phenylalanine or tryptophan, this likely comes from a read error. The limits of the CDR3 on the DNA are not certain, so only TCRdb's listed CDR3 is given. This entry belongs to a study of blood T cell repertoires in COVID-19. Libraries were prepared by immunoSEQ multiplex PCR; TCRdb keeps only in-frame clonotypes and omits some of them. This sample has approximately 300,000 clones, with 70% to 90% found just once. The sequence was collected from a woman aged 18 to 35 who had recovered from COVID-19. Sequenced material: PBMCs or T cells enriched from blood (not recorded which).

Here the CDR3 reads CASSLSETGGNTG. The chain links TRBV28 to TRBJ1-6; TRBD1 reflects the table's D call only, with no check against the DNA. Germline CDR1 is MDHEN and CDR2 is SYDVKM. From its first to its last residue, the CDR3 has 13 amino acids.